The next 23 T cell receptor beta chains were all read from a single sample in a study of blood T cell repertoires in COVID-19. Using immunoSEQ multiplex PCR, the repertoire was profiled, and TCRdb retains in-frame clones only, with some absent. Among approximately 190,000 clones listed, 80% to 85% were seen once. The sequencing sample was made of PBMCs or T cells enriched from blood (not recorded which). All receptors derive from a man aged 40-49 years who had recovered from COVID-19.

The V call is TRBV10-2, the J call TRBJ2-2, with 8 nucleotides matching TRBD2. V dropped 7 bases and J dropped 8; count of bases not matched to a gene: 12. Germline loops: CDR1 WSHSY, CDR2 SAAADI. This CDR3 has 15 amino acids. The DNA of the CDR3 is TGCGCCAGCATTCGCGCGGGGGGAGGGGCGGGGGAGCTGTTTTTT. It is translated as CASIRAGGGAGELFF.

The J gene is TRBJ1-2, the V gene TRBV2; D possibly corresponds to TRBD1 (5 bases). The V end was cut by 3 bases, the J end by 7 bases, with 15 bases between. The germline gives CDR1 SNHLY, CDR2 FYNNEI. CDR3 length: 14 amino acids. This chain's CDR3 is CASSEDTRMGGYTF. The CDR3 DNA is TGTGCCAGCAGTGAGGACACCCGGATGGGTGGCTACACCTTC.

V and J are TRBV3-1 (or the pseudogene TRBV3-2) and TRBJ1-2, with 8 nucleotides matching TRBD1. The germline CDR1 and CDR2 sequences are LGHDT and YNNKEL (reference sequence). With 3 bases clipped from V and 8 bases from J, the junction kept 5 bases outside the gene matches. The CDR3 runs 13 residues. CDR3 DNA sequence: TGTGCCAGCAGCCATGGACAGGGATACGGCTACACCTTC. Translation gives CASSHGQGYGYTF.

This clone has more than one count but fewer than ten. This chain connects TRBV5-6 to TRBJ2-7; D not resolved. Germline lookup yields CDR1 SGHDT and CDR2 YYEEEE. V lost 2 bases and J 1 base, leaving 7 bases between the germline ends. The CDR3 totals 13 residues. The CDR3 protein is CASSFWASYEQYF. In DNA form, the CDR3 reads TGTGCCAGCAGCTTTTGGGCGTCCTACGAGCAGTACTTC.

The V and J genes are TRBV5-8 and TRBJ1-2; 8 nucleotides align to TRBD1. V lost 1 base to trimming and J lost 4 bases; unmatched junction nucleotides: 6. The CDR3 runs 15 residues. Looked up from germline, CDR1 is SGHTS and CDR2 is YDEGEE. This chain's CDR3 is CASSLYSGGSYGYTF. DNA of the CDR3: TGTGCCAGCAGCTTGTACTCAGGGGGCTCCTATGGCTACACCTTC.

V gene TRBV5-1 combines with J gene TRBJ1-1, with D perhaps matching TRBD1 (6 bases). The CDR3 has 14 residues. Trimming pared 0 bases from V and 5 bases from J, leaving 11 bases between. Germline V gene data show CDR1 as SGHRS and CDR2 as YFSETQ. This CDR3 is CASSLATRGTEAFF. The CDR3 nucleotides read TGCGCCAGCAGCTTGGCCACGAGGGGGACTGAAGCTTTCTTT.

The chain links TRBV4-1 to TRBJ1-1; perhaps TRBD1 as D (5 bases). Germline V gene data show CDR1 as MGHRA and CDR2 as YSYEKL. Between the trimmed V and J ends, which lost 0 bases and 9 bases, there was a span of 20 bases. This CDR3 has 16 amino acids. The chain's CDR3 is CASSQDLRVDITKAFF. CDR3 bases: TGCGCCAGCAGCCAAGATCTAAGGGTGGACATCACAAAAGCTTTCTTT.

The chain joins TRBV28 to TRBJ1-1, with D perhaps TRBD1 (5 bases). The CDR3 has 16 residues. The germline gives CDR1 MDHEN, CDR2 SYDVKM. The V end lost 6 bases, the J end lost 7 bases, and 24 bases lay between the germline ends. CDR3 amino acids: CASSKVRQTVMNEAFF. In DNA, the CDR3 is TGTGCCAGCAGCAAAGTTCGCCAGACAGTAATGAATGAAGCTTTCTTT.

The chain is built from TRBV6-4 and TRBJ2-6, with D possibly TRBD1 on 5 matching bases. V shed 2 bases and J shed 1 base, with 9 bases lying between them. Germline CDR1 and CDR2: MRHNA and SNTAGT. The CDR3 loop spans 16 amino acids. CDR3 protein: CASSDVTDSGANVLTF. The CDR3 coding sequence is TGTGCCAGCAGTGACGTGACAGATTCTGGGGCCAACGTCCTGACTTTC.

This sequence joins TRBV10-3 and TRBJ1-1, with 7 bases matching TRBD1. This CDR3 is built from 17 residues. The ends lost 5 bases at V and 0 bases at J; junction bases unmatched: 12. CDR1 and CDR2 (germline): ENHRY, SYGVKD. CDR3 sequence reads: CAISPLQGFSLNTEAFF. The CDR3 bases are TGTGCCATCAGTCCGTTACAGGGGTTTAGTTTGAACACTGAAGCTTTCTTT.

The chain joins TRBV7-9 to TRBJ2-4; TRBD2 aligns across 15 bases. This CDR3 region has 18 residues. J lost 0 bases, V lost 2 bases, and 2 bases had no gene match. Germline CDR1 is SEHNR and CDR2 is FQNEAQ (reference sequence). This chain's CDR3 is CASSLPGLAGGAKNIQYF. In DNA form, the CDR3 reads TGTGCCAGCAGCTTACCGGGACTAGCGGGGGGAGCCAAAAACATTCAGTACTTC. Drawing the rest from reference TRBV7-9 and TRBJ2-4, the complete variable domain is DTGVSQNPRHKITKRGQNVTFRCDPISEHNRLYWYRQTLGQGPEFLTYFQNEAQLEKSRLLSDRFSAERPKGSFSTLEIQRTEQGDSAMYLCASSLPGLAGGAKNIQYFGAGTRLSVL.

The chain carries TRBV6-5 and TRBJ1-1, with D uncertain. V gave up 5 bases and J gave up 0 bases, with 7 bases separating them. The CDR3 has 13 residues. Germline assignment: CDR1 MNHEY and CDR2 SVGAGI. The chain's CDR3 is CASSSGLNTEAFF. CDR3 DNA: TGTGCCAGCAGTAGCGGGTTGAACACTGAAGCTTTCTTT.

As DNA, the CDR3 is TGTGCCAGCAGGATTAGGGGATCCCCGAACACCGGGGAGCTGTTTTTT. Translating it yields CASRIRGSPNTGELFF. The chain recombines TRBV2 with TRBJ2-2, with a weak D call TRBD1 (5 bases). The CDR3 sequence is 16 residues long. From germline, CDR1 is SNHLY and CDR2 FYNNEI. V was trimmed by 6 bases and J by 0 bases, leaving 14 bases between them.

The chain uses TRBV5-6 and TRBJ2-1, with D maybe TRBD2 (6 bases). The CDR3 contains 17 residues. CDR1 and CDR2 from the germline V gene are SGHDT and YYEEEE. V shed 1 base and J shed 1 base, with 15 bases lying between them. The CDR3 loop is CASSLLGRTSSYNEQFF. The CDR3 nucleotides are TGTGCCAGCAGCTTGTTGGGGAGGACATCGTCCTACAATGAGCAGTTCTTC.

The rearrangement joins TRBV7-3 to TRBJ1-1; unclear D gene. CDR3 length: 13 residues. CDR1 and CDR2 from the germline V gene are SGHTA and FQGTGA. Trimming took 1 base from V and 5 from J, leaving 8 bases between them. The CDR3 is CASSLSGETEAFF. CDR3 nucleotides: TGTGCCAGCAGCTTAAGTGGGGAGACTGAAGCTTTCTTT.

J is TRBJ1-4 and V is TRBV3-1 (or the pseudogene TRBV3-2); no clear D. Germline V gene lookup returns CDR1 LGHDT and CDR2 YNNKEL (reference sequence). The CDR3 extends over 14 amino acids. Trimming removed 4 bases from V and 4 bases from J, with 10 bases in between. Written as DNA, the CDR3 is TGTGCCAGCAGCCCTAGGCAGATTAATGAAAAACTGTTTTTT. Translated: CASSPRQINEKLFF.

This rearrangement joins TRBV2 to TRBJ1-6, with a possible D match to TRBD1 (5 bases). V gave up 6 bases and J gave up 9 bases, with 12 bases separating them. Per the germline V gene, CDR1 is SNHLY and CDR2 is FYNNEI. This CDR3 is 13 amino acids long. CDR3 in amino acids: CASRKGLLSPLHF. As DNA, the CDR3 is TGTGCCAGCAGGAAGGGGTTACTTTCACCCCTCCACTTT. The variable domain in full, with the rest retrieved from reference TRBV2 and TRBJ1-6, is EPEVTQTPSHQVTQMGQEVILRCVPISNHLYFYWYRQILGQKVEFLVSFYNNEISEKSEIFDDQFSVERPDGSNFTLKIRSTKLEDSAMYFCASRKGLLSPLHFGNGTRLTVT.

The DNA for the CDR3 is TGTGCCAGTAGCTTCGGGGGGGGAGGAAACACCATATATTTT. This translates into CASSFGGGGNTIYF. The chain is built from TRBV19 and TRBJ1-3; D perhaps matches TRBD1 (5 bases). V lost 6 bases, J lost 4 bases, and 13 bases lay in between. Germline V gene sequence: CDR1 LNHDA, CDR2 SQIVND (reference sequence). This CDR3 has 14 amino acids.

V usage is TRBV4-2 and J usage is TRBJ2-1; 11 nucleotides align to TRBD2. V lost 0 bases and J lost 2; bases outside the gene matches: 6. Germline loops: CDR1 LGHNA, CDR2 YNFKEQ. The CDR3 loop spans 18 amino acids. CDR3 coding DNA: TGTGCCAGCAGCCAAGATTTTAGCGGGGGGGCCGCCTACAATGAGCAGTTCTTC. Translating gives CASSQDFSGGAAYNEQFF.

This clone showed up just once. In nucleotides, the CDR3 is TGTGCCAGCAGCTTCGATAGAAACAATGAGCAGTTCTTC. It translates to CASSFDRNNEQFF. This chain connects TRBV11-2 to TRBJ2-1; D unclear. Germline CDR1 reads SGHAT; CDR2 reads FQNNGV. The V end was cut by 3 bases, the J end by 5 bases, with 8 bases between. This CDR3 spans 13 amino acids.

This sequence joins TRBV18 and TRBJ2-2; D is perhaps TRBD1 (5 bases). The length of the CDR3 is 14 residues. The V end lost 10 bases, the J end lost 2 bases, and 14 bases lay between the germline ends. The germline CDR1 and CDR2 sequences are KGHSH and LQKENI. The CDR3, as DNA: TGTGCCACCAGGAACCAGGGAAACACCGGGGAGCTGTTTTTT. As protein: CATRNQGNTGELFF.

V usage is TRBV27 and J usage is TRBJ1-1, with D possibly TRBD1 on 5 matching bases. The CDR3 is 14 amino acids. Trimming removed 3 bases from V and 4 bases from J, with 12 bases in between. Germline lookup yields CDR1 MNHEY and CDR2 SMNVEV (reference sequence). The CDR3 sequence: CASSFWGGSTEAFF. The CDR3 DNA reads TGTGCCAGCAGTTTTTGGGGCGGGAGCACTGAAGCTTTCTTT.

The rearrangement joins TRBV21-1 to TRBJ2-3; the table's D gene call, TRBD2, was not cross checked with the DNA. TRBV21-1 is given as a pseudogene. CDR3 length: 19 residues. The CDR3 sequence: CASSTRGGGGPTSTDTQYF. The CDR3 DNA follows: TGTGCCAGCAGCACCCGAGGGGGCGGGGGGCCGACTAGCACAGATACGCAGTATTTT.